This T cell receptor beta chain emerged from a study of vaccination effects on CD4 cells after COVID-19 (dated by TCRdb to 2022 to 2024). Background on the whole study: The ViraFEST assay stimulated PBMC with viral peptide pools and then used TCR sequencing to identify antigen-specific CD4+ T cell clonotypes by expansion. Each participant received two doses of an mRNA SARS-CoV-2 vaccine, either BNT162b2 or mRNA-1273. Two million PBMC per well were cultured in IMDM with approximately 5% human AB serum, 8.5 to 10 IU/ml IL-2 and gentamicin, plus 10 ug/ml peptides. SARS-CoV-2 spike-specific CD4+ TCR repertoires from before and after mRNA vaccination were compared in COVID-19 convalescent patients and in infection-naive vaccine recipients. A total of 10 COVID-19 convalescent patients and several SARS-CoV-2-naive healthy vaccine recipients were included in the full study. The Oncomine TCR Beta short-read assay on an Illumina iSeq 100 was used to sequence cultures from other donors in the study. Beyond this particular receptor, the publication reports: Marked clonal contraction was observed in both infection-induced and vaccine-induced clones at late post-vaccination timepoints, consistent with waning T cell responses. In healthy vaccine recipients, vaccine-induced clones were almost all SARS-CoV-2 mono-reactive, with only 1 of 255 being cross-reactive with common cold coronaviruses. The study was limited by a small number of convalescent patients, and early post-infection timepoints were lacking.

CDR1 and CDR2 were assigned from the germline V gene (reference sequence) as GTSNPN and SVGIG. There are 16 amino acids in the CDR3, from cysteine to phenylalanine inclusive. Only CDR3 DNA is held: 48 bases, read in frame from base 1. V ends up 0 bases short and J 2 bases short, with an unmatched junction base count of 5. This clone was seen a handful of times. The specificity of this receptor is unknown. No quality values exist for individual bases; no much larger clone is one base distant. The library was built by means of the immunoSEQ multiplex PCR assay. DNA from the cultured, isolated CD4+ T cells was subjected to TCR beta CDR3 sequencing. Under the source paper's analysis protocol: The analysis removed non-productive TCR sequences, trimmed reads to the CDR3 region, and retained only CDR3s that were 7 or more amino acids long. Antigen-specific clonotypes were identified with the MANAFEST web app by comparing expansion in peptide wells against reference cultures. To count as positive, a clone had to show expansion at FDR<0.05 compared with the reference and with all other wells, an odds ratio above 5, and a frequency above 0.1% in two replicate wells. Cross-reactive clonotypes were defined as significantly expanded in SARS-CoV-2 spike wells and in at least one common cold coronavirus spike condition. Using the stringdist R package, CDR3 similarity was measured by Levenshtein distance, and unrooted trees were constructed with ape in R 3.6.1. Drawn from immuneACCESS, this table holds only the in-frame rearrangements with V and J called that TCRdb kept. Clones are partly lost; checked studies trace under half to an unresolved V gene and leave the rest unexplained. V and J calls and clone size are given by that table; D and trimming were obtained from the DNA. In all, the sample holds approximately 37,000 clones, and roughly 79% of those were seen once. Clones ranked in the top ten supply around 3% of the sample.

After more than nine days of culture, CD4+ T cells were isolated with the EasySep CD4+ T cell isolation kit. Negative nucleocapsid antibody results before and after vaccination confirmed that the healthy vaccine recipients had no prior SARS-CoV-2 infection. On days 3 and 7, half of the culture medium was replaced with fresh IL-2-containing medium. Unless noted otherwise, every peptide stimulation condition was cultured in triplicate wells. Using Ficoll-Paque Plus gradient centrifugation, PBMC were separated from whole blood and then either used fresh or cryopreserved at -140C. The QIAamp micro DNA kit was used to extract genomic DNA from the cultured CD4+ T cells.

In this chain, TRBV30 is recombined with TRBJ2-1, with 9 bases matching TRBD2. The TCR originated in a human donor who received a COVID-19 vaccine. The specimen was CD4+ T cells from PBMCs cultured without peptide, collected before COVID-19 vaccination. CDR3 loop: CAWSVVLAGAYNEQFF. The bases read TGTGCCTGGAGTGTAGTATTAGCGGGAGCCTACAATGAGCAGTTCTTC.